This T cell receptor beta chain was retrieved from a study of cytomegalovirus exposure and HLA in healthy donors. Deletions cut 4 bases from V and 1 base from J, with 4 bases between. There are 13 residues in the CDR3. Germline values: CDR1 MNHEY, CDR2 SVGAGI. A multiplex PCR was run with 60 Vbeta primers and 13 Jbeta primers. TCRdb's copy holds only in-frame clones and misses some; the assay was immunoSEQ multiplex PCR. The record lists around 100,000 clones, of which the ten most abundant hold roughly 3.5%. The chain links TRBV6-5 to TRBJ2-2; the D is unclear. The material sequenced was PBMCs. The receptor's source is a man in his forties or fifties in good health and CMV-seronegative. The DNA of the CDR3 is TGTGCCAGCAGTTCCCTGAACACCGGGGAGCTGTTTTTT. This sequence encodes CASSSLNTGELFF.